The clone carrying this TCR beta chain has more than one count but fewer than ten. Its antigen remains unidentified. TCRB transcripts that were expressed got sequenced, as all of the isolated RNA had been reverse transcribed. Measured with immunoSEQ multiplex PCR; TCRdb has only the in-frame clones, and not every one. The profile covers 150,000 to 180,000 clones, with over 9% appearing a single time and roughly 0.45% taken by the ten largest. The record originates from a study of beta chain features in type 1 diabetes. Sorted cells reached over 98% purity in every population. Study-wide points: Patients with type 1 diabetes showed fewer VDJ junction insertions and more deletions. A greater similarity of naive, central memory and Treg TCRB repertoires was seen among patients than among healthy donors. When Type 1 diabetes patients were examined, their TCRB CDR3s proved moderately but significantly shorter in all four CD4+ subsets.

Germline lookup yields CDR1 MDHEN and CDR2 SYDVKM. The CDR3 runs to 13 residues. Between the trimmed V and J ends, which lost 6 bases and 6 bases, there was a span of 15 bases. The sequenced material came from central memory CD4+ T cells from blood. The TCR was taken from a man aged 25 to 40 with type 1 diabetes. The rearrangement uses TRBV28 and TRBJ2-7; D is undetermined. The DNA for the CDR3 is TGTGCCAGCAGGGCACCGGGTCGAGTCGAGCAGTACTTC. Translation gives CASRAPGRVEQYF. Full variable domain (missing parts from reference TRBV28 and TRBJ2-7): DVKVTQSSRYLVKRTGEKVFLECVQDMDHENMFWYRQDPGLGLRLIYFSYDVKMKEKGDIPEGYSVSREKKERFSLILESASTNQTSMYLCASRAPGRVEQYFGPGTRLTVT.